This TCR beta chain came from a study of shared clonotypes between healthy human individuals (dated by TCRdb to between 2020 and 2021). Notes on the research overall: Three men and two women, aged 18 to 49 years, made up the cohort. For each donor, three plates each were used for CD4 naive and CD4 memory, two plates were used for CD8 naive, and one plate was used for CD8 memory. Blood TCR repertoires of five healthy adults were deeply sequenced to estimate repertoire size and the extent of clonotype sharing between individuals. To increase sequencing depth and limit assay-specific biases, different laboratories used diverse techniques to prepare libraries and sequence TCR repertoires. Leukapheresis yielded between about 0.94 and 8.9 billion PBMCs per donor.

Findings and caveats that apply to the study as a whole: Sharing across a few donors was observed for about 5% of naive CD4, 3% to 3.5% of naive CD8, 2.3% of memory CD4, and around 0.4% of memory CD8 clonotypes. Pairwise subsampling led to the expectation that sequencing depth would affect the degree of clonotype sharing among donors. Sampling was restricted to blood, and TCR repertoires in tissue are likely to differ from TCR repertoires in blood. Because the study included only a small number of donors, the genetic and exposure-history diversity represented was limited. Rarefaction of sorted-subset datasets indicated incomplete sequencing despite the large sequencing depth. Clonotypes shared by all four sorted-subset donors showed higher generation probabilities than non-shared clonotypes. Naive subsets generally had larger estimated clonotype richness than memory subsets did.

Turning to this clone: Its antigen target is currently unknown. Base qualities are not recorded, but no much larger clone differs from it by a single base.

Using the deep immunoSEQ assay, multiplex PCR amplified TCR CDR3 regions from genomic DNA. Extracted genomic DNA from each cell subset was spread evenly across all wells of several immunoSEQ 96-well plates, with each plate serving as a replicate. For sorted subsets, 150 to 250 ng of genomic DNA, equivalent to some 30,000 T cell genomes, went into each replicate PCR. The purified libraries were quantified using a Qubit 3.0 fluorometer, sized with a Bioanalyzer 2100, and then quantified again using the KAPA Library Quantification kit. Each immunoSEQ 96-well plate was sequenced on its own single-read 150-cycle Illumina NextSeq 550 flow cell. For the original study's pipeline: Because the immunoSEQ output held only junctional sequences and lacked quality scores, the filtering could not match the filtering applied to full-length reads. To assign V/J genes and CDR3, sequences were annotated using PyIR, a Python wrapper for IgBLAST v1.9, with IMGT germline references. Reads were removed for weak V/J assignments (E-value above 1e-6), missing CDR3, stop codons, out-of-frame junctions, or ambiguous translated residues. A V3J clonotype was defined by an identical inferred V gene, J gene, and CDR3 amino acid sequence. Percentage overlap between repertoires was calculated by dividing the number of shared unique clonotypes by the size of the smaller repertoire. RTK rarefaction, the Chao1 estimator, and Recon v2.1 estimates of unobserved clonotypes were used to assess repertoire richness. Generation probabilities for all TCRbeta clonotypes obtained by the gDNA method from a few donors were computed using OLGA. Here the immuneACCESS table is served through TCRdb, limited to in-frame sequences with V and J called. Missing clones are a known gap in these copies; in checked studies unresolved V genes cover under half, and the rest lacks a known reason. V and J calls and clone size are copied from that table; D and trimming were computed from the DNA. In this sample the table shows 2 million or so clones, 85% to 95% of which occur a single time. The top ten hold under 0.15% of the sample.

The donors were healthy, HIV-negative adults who had no recently reported acute infections or vaccinations. Every donor was a Caucasian adult residing in Nashville, Tennessee, USA. Magnetic negative selection was used to enrich CD4+ T cells, after which naive cells were positively selected on CD45RA and the negative fraction became the memory subset. Blood was obtained by leukapheresis, after which PBMCs were separated by Ficoll-Histopaque density gradient centrifugation and cryopreserved in liquid nitrogen vapor phase. Purity and quantity of every magnetically sorted T cell population were checked by analytical flow cytometry. Genomic DNA was isolated from each sorted fraction and quantified by UV absorbance on a Nanodrop 2000c. The CDR3, cysteine through phenylalanine, is 19 amino acids long. Only CDR3 DNA remains: 57 bases, in frame from the first base. Clipping removes 0 bases from V and 0 bases from J, with 8 as the unmatched junction base count. The germline V gene specifies SGHRS as CDR1 and YFSETQ as CDR2.

The receptor comes from a man between 18 and 29 years old in good health. Here the chain combines TRBV5-1 and TRBJ1-6; TRBD1 agrees with 8 junctional bases. Input material: naive CD4+ T cells sorted from blood. Explained via the paper, the cell subset or site label denotes: CD45RA+ positively selected. The sequence in DNA is TGCGCCAGCAGCTTGGGACAGGGGCCATGGAGCTCCTATAATTCACCCCTCCACTTT. This translates into CASSLGQGPWSSYNSPLHF.